The T cell receptor beta chain under discussion was sequenced for a study of cytomegalovirus exposure and HLA in healthy donors. The study ran its PCR with 60 Vbeta and 13 Jbeta primers. TCRdb's copy holds only in-frame clones and misses some; the assay was immunoSEQ multiplex PCR. The sample holds fewer than 250,000 clones, roughly four fifths seen once. The trim removed 5 bases at V and 0 bases at J, leaving 7 bases unmatched. Germline CDR1 LNHDA, CDR2 SQIVND (reference sequence). There are 16 residues in the CDR3. The table lists this clone with a count of one. The V gene is TRBV19, the J gene TRBJ1-5; 7 bases are a match to TRBD1. This receptor was identified in a girl aged 2 to 10 in good health and CMV-seronegative. Specimen: PBMCs. The CDR3 loop reads CASSPRQGNSNQPQHF. The CDR3 DNA is TGTGCCAGTAGTCCTCGACAGGGAAATAGCAATCAGCCCCAGCATTTT.